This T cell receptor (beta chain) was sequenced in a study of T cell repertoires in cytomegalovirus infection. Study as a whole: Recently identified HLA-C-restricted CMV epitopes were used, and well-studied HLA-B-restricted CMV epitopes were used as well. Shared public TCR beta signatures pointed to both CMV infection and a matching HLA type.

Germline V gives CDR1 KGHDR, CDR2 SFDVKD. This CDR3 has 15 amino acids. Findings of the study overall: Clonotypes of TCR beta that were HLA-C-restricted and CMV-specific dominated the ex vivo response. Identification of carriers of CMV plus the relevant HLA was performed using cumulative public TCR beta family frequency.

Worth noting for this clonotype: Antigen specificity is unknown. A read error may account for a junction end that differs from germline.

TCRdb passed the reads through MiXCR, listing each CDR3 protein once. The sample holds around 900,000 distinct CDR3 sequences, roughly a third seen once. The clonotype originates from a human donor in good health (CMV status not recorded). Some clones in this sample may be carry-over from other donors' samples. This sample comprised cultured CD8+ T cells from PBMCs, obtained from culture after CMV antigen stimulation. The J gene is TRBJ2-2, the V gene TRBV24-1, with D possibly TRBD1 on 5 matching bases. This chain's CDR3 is CATSDLGHGTEELFF. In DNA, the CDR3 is TGTGCCACCAGTGATTTGGGACACGGCACCGAGGAGCTGTTTTTT.